A selection of T cell receptor beta chains follows, all from one sample in a study of cytomegalovirus exposure and HLA in healthy donors. Libraries were prepared by immunoSEQ multiplex PCR; TCRdb keeps only in-frame clonotypes and omits some of them. The table includes around 160,000 clones, roughly 80% detected once. The sample comprised PBMCs. These receptors all come from a man between 45 and 60 years old in good health and CMV-seropositive. CDR3s leave out the opening cysteine and the closing phenylalanine or tryptophan. Each record gives: J gene, V gene, CDR3 length, CDR3 protein.

>TRBJ1-1|TRBV10-3|12
AISEGQGSTEAF
>TRBJ1-1|TRBV19|13
ASSMAGGLNTEAF
>TRBJ1-6|TRBV2|15
ASSETGDRAYNSPLH
>TRBJ1-5|TRBV4-3|15
ASSQTTGLGSNQPQH
>.|TRBV4-2|14
ASSQPGTSGEYEQY
>TRBJ2-2|TRBV6-5|12
ASSLDYLNGELF
>TRBJ1-6|TRBV21-1|14
ASSSRQGRIRSPLH
>TRBJ2-1|TRBV7-8|15
ASSSGRRALYYNEQF
>TRBJ2-2|TRBV5-4|11
ASSLARTRELF
>TRBJ2-3|TRBV7-2|12
ASAVAGGTDTQY
>TRBJ1-1|TRBV5-1|12
ASSLWGQGAEAF
>TRBJ2-7|TRBV6-6|12
ASSYSGQGGGQY
>TRBJ2-3|TRBV7-9|14
ASSVPSWGDTDTQY
>TRBJ1-1|TRBV6-5|12
ASRSDRGNAEAF
>TRBJ1-4|TRBV28|12
ASSHQGTNEKLF
>TRBJ2-2|TRBV30|9
AWSSTGELF
>TRBJ1-2|TRBV6-1|12
ASTRDRQSYGYT
>TRBJ2-7|TRBV11-2|13
ASSLPNRLTYEQY
>TRBJ1-2|TRBV6-1|13
ASSEADGQHYGYT
>TRBJ2-3|TRBV5-8|12
ASSLGRGTDTQY
>TRBJ1-5|TRBV19|11
ASSRTVDQPQH
>TRBJ1-1|TRBV4-3|13
ASSQDPTGYTEAF
>TRBJ2-3|TRBV20-1|8
STRTDTQY
>TRBJ1-1|TRBV28|13
ASSFSRGMNTEAF